The 2 T cell receptor beta chains given below trace back to one sample, sequenced in a study of blood T cell repertoires in COVID-19. The repertoire was sequenced with immunoSEQ multiplex PCR; TCRdb's copy has only in-frame clones and lacks some. This sample carries hundreds of thousands of clones, about nine tenths of them seen once, and the ten largest clones take around a sixth. Specimen: PBMCs or T cells enriched from blood (not recorded which). The receptors here all came from a man aged 18 to 30 who had recovered from COVID-19.

The V gene is TRBV3-1 (or the pseudogene TRBV3-2), the J gene TRBJ2-7, with 7 bases aligning to TRBD1. The CDR3 length is 15 residues. The trim removed 5 bases at V and 2 bases at J, leaving 9 bases unmatched. Germline-derived CDR1 and CDR2 are LGHDT and YNNKEL (reference sequence). The CDR3 loop is CASSDTTGAPYEQYF. The CDR3 nucleotides are TGTGCCAGCAGCGACACCACAGGGGCGCCCTACGAGCAGTACTTC.

The chain uses TRBV7-9 and TRBJ1-5, with a tentative D call TRBD1 (5 bases). The V end was cut by 3 bases, the J end by 6 bases, with 6 bases between. Germline CDR1 is SEHNR and CDR2 is FQNEAQ (reference sequence). CDR3 length: 12 amino acids. The CDR3 DNA reads TGTGCCAGCAGCTTGGGGGGTCAGCCCCAGCATTTT. Translating it yields CASSLGGQPQHF.